This TCR beta chain was observed in a study of glioma-infiltrating T cells after dendritic cell vaccination. Study-level background: Dendritic cell vaccine was injected intradermally three times, biweekly.

The primer mix had 60 V beta and 13 J beta primers. Assay used: immunoSEQ multiplex PCR; TCRdb lists only in-frame clones, some missing. This sample has about 64,000 clones, with roughly nine tenths found just once. Trimming took 4 bases from V and 2 from J; bases not matched to a gene: 1. Germline V lookup: CDR1 SEHNR, CDR2 FQNEAQ (reference sequence). The CDR3 totals 13 residues. Study-level points and caveats: Higher TCR clonality did not directly relate to longer survival.

On this clone: The target antigen is unknown. Other DNA sequences within the sample encode an identical CDR3.

Specified time point: after dendritic cell vaccination, including at tumor progression/relapse. PBMC were collected before vaccination, two weeks after the third vaccination, and at progression. The source is a human donor with glioblastoma. This rearrangement joins TRBV7-9 to TRBJ2-7, with 8 bases lining up with TRBD1. Here the sequenced sample was blood, taken after dendritic cell vaccination. The DNA for the CDR3 is TGTGCCAGCAGCTGGGGACAGGCCTACGAGCAGTACTTC. Protein: CASSWGQAYEQYF.